One and the same sample provided the 16 T cell receptor beta chains below, sequenced in a study of cytomegalovirus exposure and HLA in healthy donors. The PCR employed 60 Vbeta primers together with 13 Jbeta primers. TCRdb's copy holds only in-frame clones and misses some; the assay was immunoSEQ multiplex PCR. The table has fewer than 130,000 clones, approximately 79% seen once; the top ten hold approximately 3%. The sample consisted of PBMCs. These receptors were collected from a woman between 35 and 50 years old in good health and CMV-seronegative.

The CDR3 DNA is TGTGCCAGCAGCGTAGAACCTTTCAGCTCTGGAAACACCATATATTTT. The encoded protein is CASSVEPFSSGNTIYF. V gene TRBV9 combines with J gene TRBJ1-3, with D unresolved. Trimming removed 0 bases at V and 0 bases at J, with 10 bases between. The CDR3 runs 16 residues. Germline loops: CDR1 SGDLS, CDR2 YYNGEE.

This clone has more than one count but fewer than ten. J is TRBJ1-1 and V is TRBV28, with TRBD1 matching 7 bases. The CDR3 is 14 residues long. Germline loops: CDR1 MDHEN, CDR2 SYDVKM. V lost 6 bases and J lost 4; bases outside the gene matches: 8. The CDR3 sequence: CASRSARGSTEAFF. CDR3 in DNA: TGTGCCAGCAGGTCCGCCAGGGGGAGCACTGAAGCTTTCTTT.

This rearrangement joins TRBV2 to TRBJ1-1; D not certain. The CDR3 is 13 amino acids. Germline V lookup: CDR1 SNHLY, CDR2 FYNNEI. V dropped 6 bases and J dropped 4 bases, with 12 bases sitting between them. DNA for the CDR3: TGTGCCAGCAGGGGAGTGGAGAGCACTGAAGCTTTCTTT. Translating gives CASRGVESTEAFF.

In this sample, this clone turned up a few times. V gene TRBV4-3 combines with J gene TRBJ1-2, with TRBD1 matching over 7 bases. CDR1 is LGHNA and CDR2 is YSLEER in the germline V gene. The trim removed 0 bases at V and 8 bases at J, leaving 6 bases unmatched. The CDR3 loop spans 14 amino acids. The CDR3 is CASSQEARGKGYTF. The CDR3 nucleotides read TGCGCCAGCAGCCAAGAAGCCAGGGGGAAAGGCTACACCTTC.

The chain employs TRBV10-3 and TRBJ1-1; no definite D call. Between the trimmed V and J ends, which lost 2 bases and 8 bases, there was a span of 6 bases. The V gene's germline CDR1 is ENHRY and CDR2 SYGVKD. The CDR3 consists of 11 residues. CDR3 residues: CAISEGAEAFF. The CDR3 DNA reads TGTGCCATCAGTGAGGGAGCCGAAGCTTTCTTT.

The rearrangement links TRBV5-1 to TRBJ2-1; 10 positions match TRBD2. Germline values: CDR1 SGHRS, CDR2 YFSETQ. This CDR3 has 17 residues. The V and J ends lost 2 bases and 1 base, in that order; junction bases with no gene match: 6. The CDR3 bases are TGCGCCAGCAGCTTTCTAGCGGGAGCTCAGTCCTACAATGAGCAGTTCTTC. Protein product: CASSFLAGAQSYNEQFF.

The chain carries TRBV7-2 and TRBJ1-4; D call uncertain. The CDR3 length is 15 residues. Trimming pared 5 bases from V and 2 bases from J, leaving 12 bases between. CDR1 and CDR2 from the germline V gene are SGHTA and FQGNSA. In nucleotides, the CDR3 is TGTGCCAGCAGCCCTAACCGGGAGACTAATGAAAAACTGTTTTTT. Protein product: CASSPNRETNEKLFF.

The chain recombines TRBV28 with TRBJ2-1, with 9 nucleotides matching TRBD2. Germline values: CDR1 MDHEN, CDR2 SYDVKM. The CDR3 has 16 residues. The trim removed 0 bases at V and 9 bases at J, leaving 9 bases unmatched. Written as DNA, the CDR3 is TGTGCCAGCAGTTTATGGCGGGAGGGCCCTCACCGTGAGCAGTTCTTC. Encoded protein: CASSLWREGPHREQFF.

The chain couples TRBV28 to TRBJ2-3; 10 nucleotides align to TRBD1. This CDR3 is built from 17 residues. V gave up 8 bases and J gave up 5 bases; unmatched junction bases: 16. CDR1 is MDHEN and CDR2 is SYDVKM in the germline V gene. CDR3 region: CASHTAIPDRGGDTQYF. CDR3 sequence (DNA): TGTGCCAGCCACACTGCAATTCCGGACAGGGGGGGAGATACGCAGTATTTT.

The chain is built from TRBV7-9 and TRBJ1-3; D is unresolved. V lost 5 bases and J 0 bases, leaving 11 bases between the germline ends. The CDR3 totals 15 residues. Per germline, CDR1 SEHNR and CDR2 FQNEAQ (reference sequence). The CDR3 coding sequence is TGTGCCAGCAGCCTCGTCGGAGGCTCTGGAAACACCATATATTTT. Translated: CASSLVGGSGNTIYF.

This chain uses TRBV25-1 with TRBJ1-1; possibly TRBD1 for D (6 bases). Germline lookup yields CDR1 MGHDK and CDR2 SYGVNS. The CDR3 is 15 amino acids. Deletions cut 4 bases from V and 5 bases from J, with 17 bases between. The chain's CDR3 is CASSVYRELETEAFF. CDR3 bases: TGTGCCAGCAGTGTATACAGGGAATTGGAGACTGAAGCTTTCTTT.

V and J are TRBV7-9 and TRBJ2-4; 13 bases fit TRBD2. The V gene's germline CDR1 is SEHNR and CDR2 FQNEAQ (reference sequence). There are 16 residues in the CDR3. V was clipped by 6 bases and J by 6 bases; unmatched bases: 8. The CDR3 sequence: CASSFRLAGGGNIQYF. The CDR3 coding sequence is TGTGCCAGCAGTTTCCGACTAGCGGGAGGTGGAAACATTCAGTACTTC.

The chain couples TRBV28 to TRBJ2-7, with D hard to call. Per the germline V gene, CDR1 is MDHEN and CDR2 is SYDVKM. V dropped 2 bases and J dropped 3 bases, with 11 bases sitting between them. This CDR3 has 14 residues. CDR3 loop: CASSLTKSVYEQYF. Written as DNA, the CDR3 is TGTGCCAGCAGTTTAACAAAGTCCGTCTACGAGCAGTACTTC.

This chain joins TRBV9 and TRBJ2-5; TRBD1 is a possible D gene (6 bases). The V end lost 0 bases, the J end lost 1 base, and 10 bases lay between the germline ends. This CDR3 is 15 amino acids long. Per germline, CDR1 SGDLS and CDR2 YYNGEE. CDR3 in DNA: TGTGCCAGCAGCGTAGGGGGGCGCCTCCAAGAGACCCAGTACTTC. Its translation is CASSVGGRLQETQYF.

V is TRBV2 and J is TRBJ1-4, with 7 bases fitting TRBD1. The germline V gene encodes CDR1 SNHLY and CDR2 FYNNEI. V lost 2 bases, J lost 5 bases, and 8 bases stayed unmatched. CDR3 length: 16 amino acids. DNA of the CDR3: TGTGCCAGCAGTGAAAGAGGGCAGGGGGGAAATGAAAAACTGTTTTTT. Translation: CASSERGQGGNEKLFF.

DNA of the CDR3: TGTGCCAGCAGCCCACAGGGGGGGGCAAATCAGCCCCAGCATTTT. Residues: CASSPQGGANQPQHF. J is TRBJ1-5 and V is TRBV28; TRBD1 aligns across 8 bases. This CDR3 comprises 15 residues. In germline, CDR1 is MDHEN, CDR2 SYDVKM. J lost 4 bases, V lost 6 bases, and 8 bases had no gene match.